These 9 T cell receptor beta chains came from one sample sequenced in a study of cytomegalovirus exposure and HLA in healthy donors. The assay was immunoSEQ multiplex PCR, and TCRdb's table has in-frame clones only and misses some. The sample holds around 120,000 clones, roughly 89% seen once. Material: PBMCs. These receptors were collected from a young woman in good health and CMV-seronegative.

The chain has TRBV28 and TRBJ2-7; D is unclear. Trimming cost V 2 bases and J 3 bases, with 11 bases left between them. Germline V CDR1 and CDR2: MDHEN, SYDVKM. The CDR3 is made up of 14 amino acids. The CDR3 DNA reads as TGTGCCAGCAGTTTACGCCCGTCGGGCTACGAGCAGTACTTC. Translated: CASSLRPSGYEQYF.

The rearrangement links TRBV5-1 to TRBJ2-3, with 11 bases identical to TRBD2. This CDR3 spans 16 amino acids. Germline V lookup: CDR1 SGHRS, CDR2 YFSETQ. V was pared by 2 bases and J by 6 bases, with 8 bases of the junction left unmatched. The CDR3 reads CASSFTSGGPPDTQYF. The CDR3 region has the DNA TGCGCCAGCAGCTTCACTAGCGGGGGCCCTCCGGATACGCAGTATTTT.

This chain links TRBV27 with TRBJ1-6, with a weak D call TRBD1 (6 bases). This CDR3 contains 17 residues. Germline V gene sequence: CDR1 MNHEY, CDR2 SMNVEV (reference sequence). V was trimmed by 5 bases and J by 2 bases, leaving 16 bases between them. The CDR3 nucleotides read TGTGCCAGCAGTCCCCGGGCCAGGGGCGCCTATAATTCACCCCTCCACTTT. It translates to CASSPRARGAYNSPLHF.

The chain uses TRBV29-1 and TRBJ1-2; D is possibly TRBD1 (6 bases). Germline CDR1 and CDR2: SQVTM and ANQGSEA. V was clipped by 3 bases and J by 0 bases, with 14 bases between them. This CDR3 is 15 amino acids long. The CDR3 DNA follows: TGCAGCGTTGACCCCCGGGACAAGCCTAACTATGGCTACACCTTC. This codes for CSVDPRDKPNYGYTF.

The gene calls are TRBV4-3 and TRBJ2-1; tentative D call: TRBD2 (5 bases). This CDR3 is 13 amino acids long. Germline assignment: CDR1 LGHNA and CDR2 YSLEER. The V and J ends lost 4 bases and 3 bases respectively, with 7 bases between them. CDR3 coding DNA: TGCGCCAGCAGCCTAGCGATCTACAATGAGCAGTTCTTC. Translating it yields CASSLAIYNEQFF.

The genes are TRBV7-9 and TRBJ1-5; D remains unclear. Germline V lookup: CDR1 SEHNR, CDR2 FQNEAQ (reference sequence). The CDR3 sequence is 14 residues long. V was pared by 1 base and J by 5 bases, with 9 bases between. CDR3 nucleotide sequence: TGTGCCAGCAGCTTAGTTTCAGTCGATCAGCCCCAGCATTTT. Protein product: CASSLVSVDQPQHF. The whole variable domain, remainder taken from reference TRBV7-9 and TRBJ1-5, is DTGVSQNPRHKITKRGQNVTFRCDPISEHNRLYWYRQTLGQGPEFLTYFQNEAQLEKSRLLSDRFSAERPKGSFSTLEIQRTEQGDSAMYLCASSLVSVDQPQHFGDGTRLSIL.

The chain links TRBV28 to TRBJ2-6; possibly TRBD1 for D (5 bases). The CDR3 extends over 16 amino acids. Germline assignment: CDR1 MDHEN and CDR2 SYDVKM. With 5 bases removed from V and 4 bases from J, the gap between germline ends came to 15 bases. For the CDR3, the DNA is TGTGCCAGCAGTGCCTACAGGATTGCCGGGGCCAACGTCCTGACTTTC. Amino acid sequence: CASSAYRIAGANVLTF.

The CDR3 region is CAWSVSRTSGSSDEQYF. The CDR3 DNA is TGTGCCTGGAGTGTTTCCAGGACTAGCGGGAGTAGCGACGAGCAGTACTTC. The chain combines TRBV30 with TRBJ2-7, with 13 bases that match TRBD2. The trim removed 0 bases at V and 5 bases at J, leaving 10 bases unmatched. CDR1 and CDR2 from the germline V gene are GTSNPN and SVGIG (reference sequence). The CDR3 sequence is 17 residues long.

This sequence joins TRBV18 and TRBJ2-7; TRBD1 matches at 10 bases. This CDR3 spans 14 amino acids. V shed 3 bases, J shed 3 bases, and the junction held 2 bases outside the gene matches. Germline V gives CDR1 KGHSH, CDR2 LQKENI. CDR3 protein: CASSPGQGDYEQYF. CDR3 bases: TGTGCCAGCTCACCCGGACAGGGGGACTACGAGCAGTACTTC.